Listed below are T cell receptor beta chains from one sample, sequenced in a study of spatial heterogeneity in lung cancer. TCRdb used MiXCR to reprocess the 5' RACE reads, holding one entry per CDR3 protein. Of 51,000 or so distinct CDR3 sequences in the sample, around 7.7% were seen once. The sequences come from PBMCs, collected at follow-up. The receptors originated from a female donor with early-stage non-small cell lung cancer. The CDR3 runs from the conserved cysteine through the conserved F or W. Each record gives: D gene, J gene, V gene, clone size, CDR3 DNA, CDR3 protein. The D gene is left open where the match is weak. Where a row states a size, it is once, few, many or the class of an expanded clone; other rows omit it.

D: TRBD1; J: TRBJ1-2; V: TRBV15; size: many; DNA: TGTGCCACCAGCAGAGATGGGGGACAGGGTGCCCTAATCGATGGCTACACCTTC; CDR3: CATSRDGGQGALIDGYTF
D: -; J: TRBJ2-5; V: TRBV20-1; size: -; DNA: TGCAGTGCTAGAAACCCGACCCAGGGTGTTCAAGAGACCCAGTACTTC; CDR3: CSARNPTQGVQETQYF
D: TRBD1; J: TRBJ2-3; V: TRBV5-1; size: many; DNA: TGCGCCAGCAGCCCACTGGGACAGGGTTATACAGATACGCAGTATTTT; CDR3: CASSPLGQGYTDTQYF
D: -; J: TRBJ1-2; V: TRBV4-3; size: few; DNA: TGCGCCAGCAGCCCTTCCAGGGAAGACGGCTACACCTTC; CDR3: CASSPSREDGYTF
D: -; J: TRBJ2-7; V: TRBV7-9; size: medium-sized; DNA: TGTGCCAGCAGCTTAGAAGGGTCCTCTCGCCCCTACGAGCAGTACTTC; CDR3: CASSLEGSSRPYEQYF
D: -; J: TRBJ2-6; V: TRBV5-1; size: -; DNA: TGCGCCAGCAGCACACCGAACAGGGCTGGGGCCAACGTCCTGACTTTC; CDR3: CASSTPNRAGANVLTF
D: -; J: TRBJ2-6; V: TRBV5-6; size: many; DNA: TGTGCCAGCAGCTTTTCAATCTCTGGGGCCAACGTCCTGACTTTC; CDR3: CASSFSISGANVLTF
D: TRBD1; J: TRBJ1-5; V: TRBV30; size: few; DNA: TGTGCCTGGAGTGACGGACAGGGCGTGCAGCCCCAGCATTTT; CDR3: CAWSDGQGVQPQHF
D: -; J: TRBJ1-1; V: TRBV12-3/TRBV12-4; size: many; DNA: TGTGCCAGCAGTTTAGCGGGGATGAACACTGAAGCTTTCTTT; CDR3: CASSLAGMNTEAFF
D: TRBD2; J: TRBJ2-3; V: TRBV7-2; size: few; DNA: TGTGCCAGCAGCCAAGTAGCGGGGGTGGGAACAGATACGCAGTATTTT; CDR3: CASSQVAGVGTDTQYF
D: -; J: TRBJ2-2; V: TRBV20-1; size: many; DNA: TGCAGTGGGGGGTCCTCGAACACCGGGGAGCTGTTTTTT; CDR3: CSGGSSNTGELFF
D: -; J: TRBJ1-6; V: TRBV5-4; size: -; DNA: TGTGCCAGCAGCTCTGGGGAGGCTCGCTCCTATAATTCACCCCTCCACTTT; CDR3: CASSSGEARSYNSPLHF
D: TRBD1; J: TRBJ1-2; V: TRBV5-4; size: -; DNA: TGTGCCAGCAGCTCCAGGATAGGACAGGGCAAGGATGGCTACACCTTC; CDR3: CASSSRIGQGKDGYTF
D: -; J: TRBJ1-3; V: TRBV19; size: -; DNA: TGTGCCAGTAAGGGCTACTACTCTGGAAACACCATATATTTT; CDR3: CASKGYYSGNTIYF
D: TRBD1; J: TRBJ2-3; V: TRBV29-1; size: few; DNA: TGCAGCGCATGGACAGGGCCCACAGATACGCAGTATTTT; CDR3: CSAWTGPTDTQYF
D: TRBD2; J: TRBJ2-7; V: TRBV19; size: many; DNA: TGTGCCAGCGGGAGGGCATTAGGGTCCTACGAGCAGTACTTC; CDR3: CASGRALGSYEQYF